The clone carrying this T cell receptor (beta chain) was detected ten times or more. Other DNA sequences in this sample translate to the same CDR3. Busulfan-fludarabine conditioning, marrow transplant, and cyclophosphamide on days +3 and +4 were administered. The method was immunoSEQ multiplex PCR; TCRdb's version includes in-frame clones alone and lacks a portion of them. The sample counts about 12,000 clones, none seen once; the ten largest own roughly 25%. This sample is part of a study of T cells after posttransplantation cyclophosphamide. V was shortened by 1 base and J by 4 bases, with 5 bases between the two germline ends. Germline V CDR1 and CDR2: SGHRS, YFSETQ. The CDR3 is 12 residues long.

The origin of this receptor is a female patient aged 40-49 years who received an allogeneic stem cell transplant from a related donor, was CMV-positive, and had acute GVHD only. Some of the T cells might come from the graft donor. V usage is TRBV5-1 and J usage is TRBJ2-5; D remains ambiguous. The starting material was PBMCs, obtained after allogeneic stem cell transplant with posttransplant cyclophosphamide. The CDR3 DNA is TGCGCCAGCAGCTTGTCCGGAGAGACCCAGTACTTC. This encodes CASSLSGETQYF.